Shown below are 26 T cell receptor beta chains from a single sample sequenced in a study of long-term antiretroviral therapy in people with HIV. At survey level, the immunoSEQ assay was run in its v3.0 version. The protocol was immunoSEQ multiplex PCR, while the TCRdb copy is restricted to in-frame clones and leaves out a portion. The table lists more than 7,000 clones, 65% to 80% of them singletons. The material was unsorted PBMCs, obtained about 0.9 years before starting antiretroviral therapy. All receptors come from a man aged 40-50 years with HIV.

The chain recombines TRBV19 with TRBJ1-5; unclear D gene. V lost 3 bases and J 4 bases, leaving 7 bases between the germline ends. The CDR3 loop spans 13 amino acids. Germline CDR1 is LNHDA and CDR2 is SQIVND (reference sequence). The CDR3 DNA reads as TGTGCCAGTAGTATTACCCAGAATCAGCCCCAGCATTTT. Protein product: CASSITQNQPQHF.

The chain links TRBV6-1 to TRBJ2-7; D uncertain. Germline V gene data show CDR1 as MNHNS and CDR2 as SASEGT. The V gene lost 1 base and the J gene lost 9 bases, with 13 bases spanning the gap. The CDR3 is 13 amino acids. The CDR3 spells CASSEGIQDTQYF. Written as DNA, the CDR3 is TGTGCCAGCAGTGAAGGGATCCAAGATACGCAGTACTTC.

This clone was found a few times. V is TRBV28 and J is TRBJ2-7, with D possibly matching TRBD2 (6 bases). The CDR3 sequence is 15 residues long. Germline V lookup: CDR1 MDHEN, CDR2 SYDVKM. The V gene lost 1 base and the J gene lost 4 bases, with 14 bases spanning the gap. The CDR3 bases are TGTGCCAGCAGTTTATTTACGGGTGGGGGGTACGAGCAGTACTTC. Protein product: CASSLFTGGGYEQYF.

This clone was seen only a few times. The chain joins TRBV19 to TRBJ2-7, with TRBD1 identical over 8 bases. The CDR3 runs to 14 residues. V lost 9 bases, J lost 1 base, and 8 bases stayed unmatched. The germline gives CDR1 LNHDA, CDR2 SQIVND (reference sequence). CDR3 amino acids: CASRADRVSYEQYF. In DNA, the CDR3 is TGTGCCAGCCGAGCGGACAGGGTTTCCTACGAGCAGTACTTC.

V gene TRBV6-6 combines with J gene TRBJ2-3; possible D gene TRBD1, 6 bases. Trimming shortened V by 6 bases and J by 3 bases, and 13 bases separated the two germline ends. Per the germline V gene, CDR1 is MNHNY and CDR2 is SVGAGI (reference sequence). The length of the CDR3 is 14 residues. CDR3 residues: CASRGRGRTDTQYF. Written as DNA, the CDR3 is TGTGCCAGCAGGGGCAGGGGAAGGACAGATACGCAGTATTTT.

The genes are TRBV29-1 and TRBJ2-1, with 9 bases fitting TRBD2. CDR1 SQVTM and CDR2 ANQGSEA come from the germline V gene. The CDR3 runs 11 residues. Trimming cost V 6 bases and J 10 bases; bases outside gene matches: 4. As DNA, the CDR3 is TGCAGCGTGCGGGGGGGCTTCGAGCAGTTCTTC. Translating gives CSVRGGFEQFF.

The gene calls are TRBV27 and TRBJ1-5, with D unclear. The germline V and J ends were trimmed by 2 bases and 3 bases, with 5 bases remaining between them. The CDR3 has 13 residues. Germline V CDR1 and CDR2: MNHEY, SMNVEV (reference sequence). In nucleotides, the CDR3 is TGTGCCAGCAGTTTAGGGATCAATCAGCCCCAGCATTTT. It codes for CASSLGINQPQHF.

The chain carries TRBV5-1 and TRBJ2-7; tentatively, D is TRBD1 or TRBD2 (6 bases each). V was pared by 1 base and J by 7 bases, with 12 bases between. CDR3 length: 13 residues. The germline V gene has CDR1 SGHRS and CDR2 YFSETQ. In DNA form, the CDR3 reads TGCGCCAGCAGCTTGAGGGGGGCGGGGGAGCAGTACTTC. Translating gives CASSLRGAGEQYF.

J is TRBJ2-5 and V is TRBV4-3; TRBD1 matches at 7 bases. The CDR3 is made up of 17 amino acids. Germline V lookup: CDR1 LGHNA, CDR2 YSLEER. Trimming at V came to 1 base and at J to 0 bases, leaving 8 bases not matched to a gene. CDR3 nucleotide sequence: TGCGCCAGCAGCCAAGCCTCCGGGACAGTGTACCAAGAGACCCAGTACTTC. Its translation is CASSQASGTVYQETQYF.

The chain employs TRBV6-1 and TRBJ1-6; 8 positions agree with TRBD1. Trimming cost V 1 base and J 14 bases; bases outside gene matches: 10. CDR1 is MNHNS, CDR2 SASEGT, per germline. CDR3 length: 15 amino acids. CDR3 sequence reads: CASSEGQGPGGALHF. As DNA, the CDR3 is TGTGCCAGCAGTGAAGGACAGGGGCCTGGAGGGGCCCTCCACTTT.

This chain joins TRBV21-1 and TRBJ2-3; the table names TRBD2, a call not compared with the DNA. TRBV21-1 is marked as a pseudogene. The CDR3 spans 17 residues. CDR3 coding DNA: TGTGCCAGCAGCAATACTAGCGGGGGTACGAGGACAGATACGCAGTATTTT. This translates into CASSNTSGGTRTDTQYF.

J is TRBJ2-5 and V is TRBV5-1; D call uncertain. The V and J ends lost 0 bases and 5 bases respectively, with 8 bases between them. The CDR3 length is 13 residues. Germline assignment: CDR1 SGHRS and CDR2 YFSETQ. The CDR3 is CASSLAQDETQYF. Here the CDR3 DNA reads TGCGCCAGCAGCTTGGCCCAGGACGAGACCCAGTACTTC. Full variable domain (rest looked up from reference TRBV5-1 and TRBJ2-5): KAGVTQTPRYLIKTRGQQVTLSCSPISGHRSVSWYQQTPGQGLQFLFEYFSETQRNKGNFPGRFSGRQFSNSRSEMNVSTLELGDSALYLCASSLAQDETQYFGPGTRLLVL.

CDR3 region: CAWSMGAAYGYTF. The CDR3 DNA sequence: TGTGCCTGGAGTATGGGTGCGGCATATGGCTACACCTTC. The chain has TRBV30 and TRBJ1-2; D remains ambiguous. This CDR3 region has 13 residues. Trimming left V 2 bases short and J 5 bases short, with 12 bases between. Germline-derived CDR1 and CDR2 are GTSNPN and SVGIG (reference sequence).

This clone was seen only a few times. V is TRBV9 and J is TRBJ2-2, with a possible D match to TRBD1 (5 bases). V shed 0 bases and J shed 4 bases, with 10 bases lying between them. Germline loops: CDR1 SGDLS, CDR2 YYNGEE. This CDR3 region has 15 residues. CDR3 sequence reads: CASSVVGRGTGELFF. The CDR3 DNA is TGTGCCAGCAGCGTAGTTGGAAGGGGCACCGGGGAGCTGTTTTTT.

The chain employs TRBV5-1 and TRBJ1-1; the D gene is possibly TRBD1 (5 bases). V was clipped by 4 bases and J by 7 bases, with 11 bases between them. Per germline, CDR1 SGHRS and CDR2 YFSETQ. The CDR3 has 12 amino acids. The CDR3 protein is CASSGGRGEAFF. In nucleotides, the CDR3 is TGCGCCAGCAGCGGGGGTAGGGGTGAAGCTTTCTTT. The variable domain in full, completed from reference TRBV5-1 and TRBJ1-1, reads KAGVTQTPRYLIKTRGQQVTLSCSPISGHRSVSWYQQTPGQGLQFLFEYFSETQRNKGNFPGRFSGRQFSNSRSEMNVSTLELGDSALYLCASSGGRGEAFFGQGTRLTVV.

V gene TRBV19 combines with J gene TRBJ1-6; D is unresolved. Trimming left V 5 bases short and J 11 bases short, with 16 bases between. The CDR3 covers 14 residues. CDR1 is LNHDA and CDR2 is SQIVND in the germline V gene (reference sequence). CDR3 loop: CASSPGIHFPPLHF. CDR3 nucleotides: TGTGCCAGTAGTCCGGGTATTCACTTCCCACCCCTCCACTTT.

V and J are TRBV9 and TRBJ1-3; unclear D gene. The CDR3 totals 13 residues. Germline-derived CDR1 and CDR2 are SGDLS and YYNGEE. Trimming removed 6 bases from V and 3 bases from J, with 10 bases in between. The DNA of the CDR3 is TGTGCCAGCAACCGAGGGAGTGGAAACACCATATATTTT. It translates to CASNRGSGNTIYF.

The chain uses TRBV7-2 and TRBJ2-7; D ambiguous. Per the germline V gene, CDR1 is SGHTA and CDR2 is FQGNSA. The CDR3 length is 11 residues. V shed 3 bases and J shed 2 bases, with 2 bases lying between them. CDR3 DNA: TGTGCCAGCAGCTTTGCCTACGAGCAGTACTTC. Protein product: CASSFAYEQYF.

The chain is built from TRBV19 and TRBJ2-6; D remains ambiguous. This CDR3 has 14 residues. CDR1 is LNHDA, CDR2 SQIVND, per germline (reference sequence). The germline V and J ends were trimmed by 8 bases and 2 bases, with 10 bases remaining between them. This CDR3 is CASQLVAGANVLTF. CDR3 sequence (DNA): TGTGCCAGTCAATTGGTAGCTGGGGCCAACGTCCTGACTTTC.

A few counts support this clone. J is TRBJ1-3 and V is TRBV7-9; 7 bases are a match to TRBD1. The CDR3 has 15 residues. Trimming removed 5 bases from V and 3 bases from J; junction bases left unmatched: 7. CDR1 SEHNR and CDR2 FQNEAQ come from the germline V gene (reference sequence). The CDR3 DNA reads as TGTGCCAGCAGCGTTACCAGGGGGTTTGGAAACACCATATATTTT. It encodes CASSVTRGFGNTIYF.

The chain is built from TRBV9 and TRBJ2-4; D is possibly TRBD1 (6 bases). The CDR3 loop spans 17 amino acids. V lost 0 bases, J lost 2 bases, and 15 bases lay in between. Per germline, CDR1 SGDLS and CDR2 YYNGEE. The CDR3 region is CASSVDPVQGTKNIQYF. CDR3 in DNA: TGTGCCAGCAGCGTAGACCCGGTACAGGGAACCAAAAACATTCAGTACTTC.

This clone has only a few counts. This sample includes further DNA sequences coding for the same CDR3. The gene calls are TRBV28 and TRBJ1-3, with 11 bases that match TRBD1. This CDR3 comprises 15 residues. V dropped 5 bases and J dropped 4; count of bases not matched to a gene: 4. Per germline, CDR1 MDHEN and CDR2 SYDVKM. The CDR3 DNA reads as TGTGCCAGCAGTCAGGACAGGGGGCTCGGAAACACCATATATTTT. It is translated as CASSQDRGLGNTIYF.

J is TRBJ1-6 and V is TRBV10-1; D perhaps matches TRBD1 (5 bases). The CDR3 loop spans 14 amino acids. V was trimmed by 2 bases and J by 5 bases, leaving 7 bases between them. Germline V CDR1 and CDR2: WNHNN, SYGVQD (reference sequence). The CDR3: CASSEGGDNSPLHF. The CDR3 DNA reads TGCGCCAGCAGTGAGGGAGGGGATAATTCACCCCTCCACTTT.

The chain combines TRBV5-6 with TRBJ2-7; D not resolved. The V gene lost 1 base and the J gene lost 3 bases, with 14 bases spanning the gap. Germline V gene lookup returns CDR1 SGHDT and CDR2 YYEEEE. The CDR3 has 15 amino acids. The CDR3 sequence is CASSLNGGQSYEQYF. CDR3 DNA: TGTGCCAGCAGCTTGAACGGTGGGCAGAGCTACGAGCAGTACTTC.

This chain connects TRBV5-6 to TRBJ2-5, with a tentative D call TRBD1 (5 bases). The germline gives CDR1 SGHDT, CDR2 YYEEEE. The CDR3 sequence is 15 residues long. Trimming left V 4 bases short and J 7 bases short, with 20 bases between. DNA for the CDR3: TGTGCCAGCAGCCCCCGACAGTCGTCAGTGGGGACCCAGTACTTC. As protein: CASSPRQSSVGTQYF.

This clone has just a few counts. The gene calls are TRBV2 and TRBJ2-7, with D tentatively TRBD2 (5 bases). The CDR3 loop spans 17 amino acids. Per the germline V gene, CDR1 is SNHLY and CDR2 is FYNNEI. The V gene lost 0 bases and the J gene lost 2 bases, with 17 bases spanning the gap. CDR3 sequence: CASSEADFWADTYEQYF. The CDR3 DNA reads as TGTGCCAGCAGTGAAGCGGACTTTTGGGCCGATACCTACGAGCAGTACTTC.